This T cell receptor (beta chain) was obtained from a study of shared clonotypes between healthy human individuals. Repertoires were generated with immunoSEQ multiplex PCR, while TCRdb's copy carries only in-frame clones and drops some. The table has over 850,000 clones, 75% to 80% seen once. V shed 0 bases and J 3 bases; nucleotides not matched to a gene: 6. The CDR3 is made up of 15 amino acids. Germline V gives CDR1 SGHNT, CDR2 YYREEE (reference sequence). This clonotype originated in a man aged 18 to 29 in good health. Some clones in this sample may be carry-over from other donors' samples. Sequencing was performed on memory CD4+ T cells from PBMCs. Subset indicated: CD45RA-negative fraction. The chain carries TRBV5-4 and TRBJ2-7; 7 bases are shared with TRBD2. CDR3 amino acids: CASSLGSSGIYEQYF. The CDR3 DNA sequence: TGTGCCAGCAGCTTGGGTTCGAGCGGGATCTACGAGCAGTACTTC.